This T cell receptor beta chain was sequenced during a study of blood T cell repertoires in COVID-19. Study-wide background: Specimens from acute and convalescent COVID-19 originated in the United States, Italy and Spain.

Authors' processing steps: Scientists estimated how many nucleated cells there were by amplifying reference gene primers. The assay was immunoSEQ multiplex PCR, and TCRdb's table has in-frame clones only and misses some. V, J and clone size are those of that table, while D and trimming were read from the DNA. The sample yields over 10,000 clones, under 80% seen once. The TCR sequence derives from a woman aged 80 or older with acute or convalescent COVID-19. The sample taken for sequencing was peripheral blood.

The CDR3 protein is CASSPTVAGISGANVLTF. The CDR3, as DNA: TGTGCCAGCAGCCCGACGGTAGCGGGGATCTCTGGGGCCAACGTCCTGACTTTC. The rearrangement joins TRBV4-2 to TRBJ2-6; 8 bases map to TRBD2. This CDR3 is built from 18 residues. CDR1 is LGHNA, CDR2 YNFKEQ, per germline. Trimming cost V 4 bases and J 0 bases; bases outside gene matches: 8.